This entry features one T cell receptor (beta chain) sequence. The antigen is unknown. This sample stems from a study of cytomegalovirus exposure and HLA in healthy donors. Background on the study: Most genotyped donors, about 81% of about 400, had Caucasian-associated genetic ancestry.

Primers: 60 Vbeta forward and 13 Jbeta reverse. The method was immunoSEQ multiplex PCR; TCRdb's version includes in-frame clones alone and lacks a portion of them. The sample has 100,000 to 150,000 clones; around 74% are singletons. Per the germline V gene, CDR1 is LGHNA and CDR2 is YSLEER. V was clipped by 0 bases and J by 2 bases, with 11 bases between them. The CDR3 has 16 amino acids. The study's findings and limits: Differences between HLA loci emerged in a later analysis of TCR association rates, with DRB1 most and HLA-C fewest. The likely origin of a cluster of highly shared sequence variants was a sequencing artifact.

The source of this sequence is a male donor in good health and CMV-seronegative. Sequenced input: PBMCs. The J gene is TRBJ2-4, the V gene TRBV4-3, with D perhaps TRBD1 (6 bases). The CDR3 nucleotides read TGCGCCAGCAGCCAAGATTCGCAGGGGCCCAAAAACATTCAGTACTTC. Protein product: CASSQDSQGPKNIQYF.